This T cell receptor beta chain was obtained from a study of neurological immune-mediated disorders. Overall study findings and caveats: The study found no CDR3 amino acid sequences shared by expanded clones across subjects, suggesting private repertoires in all groups.

This CDR3 is built from 16 residues. V lost 0 bases to trimming and J lost 10 bases, with 16 bases between them. Per germline, CDR1 LGHNA and CDR2 YSLEER. This clonotype was recorded many times. The antigen remains unidentified. With 10-nucleotide random UMIs included, cDNA was synthesized by 5'RACE. Each CDR3 protein gets one entry after TCRdb re-called the 5' RACE reads with MiXCR. The table lists 90,000 to 100,000 distinct CDR3 sequences, 3% to 4% of them singletons. The rearrangement joins TRBV4-3 to TRBJ1-6; no definite D call. The clonotype was recovered from a woman between 18 and 29 years old with multiple sclerosis. The sequenced sample consisted of PBMCs. The CDR3 DNA is TGCGCCAGCAGCCAAGATCTTAAGGGCCGAAGGTCACCCCTCCACTTT. This encodes CASSQDLKGRRSPLHF.